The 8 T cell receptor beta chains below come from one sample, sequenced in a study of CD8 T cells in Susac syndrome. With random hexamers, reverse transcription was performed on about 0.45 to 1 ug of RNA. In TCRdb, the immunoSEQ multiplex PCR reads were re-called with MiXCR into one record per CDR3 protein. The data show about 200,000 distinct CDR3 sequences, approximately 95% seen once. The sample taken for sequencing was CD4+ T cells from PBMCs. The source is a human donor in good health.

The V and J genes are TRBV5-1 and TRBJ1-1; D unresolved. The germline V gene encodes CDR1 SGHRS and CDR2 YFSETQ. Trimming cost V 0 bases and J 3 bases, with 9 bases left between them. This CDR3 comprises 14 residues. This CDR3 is CASSLGNGDTEAFF. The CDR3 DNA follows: TGCGCCAGCAGCTTGGGCAATGGGGACACTGAAGCTTTCTTT.

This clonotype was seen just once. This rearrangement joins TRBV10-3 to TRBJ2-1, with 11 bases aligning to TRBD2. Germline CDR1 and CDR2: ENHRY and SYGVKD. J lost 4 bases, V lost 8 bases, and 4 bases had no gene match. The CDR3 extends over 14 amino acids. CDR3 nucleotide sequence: TGTGCCATCGGCGGGACTAGCGGTTACAATGAGCAGTTCTTC. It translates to CAIGGTSGYNEQFF.

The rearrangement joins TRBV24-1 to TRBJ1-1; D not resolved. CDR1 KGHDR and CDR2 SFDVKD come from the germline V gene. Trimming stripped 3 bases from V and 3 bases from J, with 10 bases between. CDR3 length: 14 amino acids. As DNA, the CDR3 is TGTGCCACCAGTGATCCCGGGAGCCACACTGAAGCTTTCTTT. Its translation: CATSDPGSHTEAFF.

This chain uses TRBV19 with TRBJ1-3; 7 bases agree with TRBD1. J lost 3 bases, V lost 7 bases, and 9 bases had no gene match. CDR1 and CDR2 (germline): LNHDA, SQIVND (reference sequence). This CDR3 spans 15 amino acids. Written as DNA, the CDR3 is TGTGCCAGTACCCTAGACAGGGCTCGTGGAAACACCATATATTTT. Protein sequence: CASTLDRARGNTIYF.

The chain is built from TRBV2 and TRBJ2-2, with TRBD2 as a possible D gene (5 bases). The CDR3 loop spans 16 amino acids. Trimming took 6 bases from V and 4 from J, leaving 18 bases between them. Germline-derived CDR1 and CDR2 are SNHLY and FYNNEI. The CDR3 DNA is TGTGCCAGCAGGAGCCGGACCGGGGTTGTCACCGGGGAGCTGTTTTTT. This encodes CASRSRTGVVTGELFF.

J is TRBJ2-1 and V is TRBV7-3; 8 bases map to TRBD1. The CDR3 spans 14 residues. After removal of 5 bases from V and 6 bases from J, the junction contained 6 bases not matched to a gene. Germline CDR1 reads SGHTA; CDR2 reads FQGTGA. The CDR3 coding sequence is TGTGCCAGCAGCCAACCGACAGGGGCCAATGAGCAGTTCTTC. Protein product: CASSQPTGANEQFF.

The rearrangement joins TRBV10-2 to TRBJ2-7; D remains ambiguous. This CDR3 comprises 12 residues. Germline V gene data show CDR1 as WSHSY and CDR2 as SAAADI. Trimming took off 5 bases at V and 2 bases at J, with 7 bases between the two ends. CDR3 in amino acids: CASSQVTYEQYF. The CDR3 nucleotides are TGCGCCAGCAGTCAGGTGACCTACGAGCAGTACTTC.

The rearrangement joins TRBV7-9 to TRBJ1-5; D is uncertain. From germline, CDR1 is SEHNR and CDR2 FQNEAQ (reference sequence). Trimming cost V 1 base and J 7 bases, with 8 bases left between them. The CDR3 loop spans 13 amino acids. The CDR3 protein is CASSLDLIQPQHF. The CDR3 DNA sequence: TGTGCCAGCAGCTTAGATTTGATACAGCCCCAGCATTTT. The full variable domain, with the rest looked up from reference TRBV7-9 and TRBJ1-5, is DTGVSQNPRHKITKRGQNVTFRCDPISEHNRLYWYRQTLGQGPEFLTYFQNEAQLEKSRLLSDRFSAERPKGSFSTLEIQRTEQGDSAMYLCASSLDLIQPQHFGDGTRLSIL.